This is a list of T cell receptor beta chains from one sample in a study of CD8+CD57+ T cells in acquired aplastic anemia. TCRdb called the reads again in MiXCR, with one record for every CDR3 protein. The sample comprises some 130,000 distinct CDR3 sequences, around 48% of which are singletons, and 2% to 3% rests with the top ten. Sequencing was done on a sample of sorted CD4+, CD8+, or CD8+CD57+ T cells (not recorded which) from PBMCs. All receptors derive from a human donor in good health, serving as a control. The conserved cysteine and the conserved F or W are not part of the CDR3 here.

TRBV2,13,ASSGDGGLGDTQY
TRBV25-1,17,ASSRPGTSGGPSTDTQY
TRBV15,11,ATSPYMDTEAF
TRBV4-3,13,ASSPNTYITDTQY
TRBV2,12,ASRGDRGNGELF
TRBV11-2,13,ASSLDRAGTGELF
TRBV5-1,14,ASSPESTSGGDTQY
TRBV19,11,ASSLGQATEAF
TRBV6-5,13,ASTEDRALVTEAF
TRBV19,13,ASSIGGTGLDEQY
TRBV20-1,13,SAPRGQGAPNEQF
TRBV2,12,ASTGSLVQGGYT
TRBV20-1,11,SALDRLNTEAF
TRBV19,13,ASGTEQLSNQPQH
TRBV2,13,ASSSRQGSTDTQY
TRBV7-2,14,ASSFLPPPGQPKQY
TRBV28,12,ASSPALSGVVQY
TRBV6-1,12,ASGAGATNTEAF
TRBV10-3,12,AISESGRRNTIY
TRBV3-1,14,ASSQGSGGGGETQY
TRBV2,10,ASSRSKVEQF
TRBV6-1,12,ASSEAQTDYGYT
TRBV28,13,ASSLGQSTNEKLF
TRBV7-3,10,ASSLGGEKLF
TRBV19,12,ASRHRGWDTEAF
TRBV24-1,11,ATSDPISYEQY
TRBV7-9,13,ASRLTGGEGTEAF
TRBV19,14,ASSMRPGQENTEAF
TRBV6-1,14,ASSEDLSSYNSPLH
TRBV5-1,15,AGSPGTSGGAYNEQF
TRBV19,11,ASKDPVNTEAF
TRBV18,13,ASSPVKGSGYGYT
TRBV24-1,12,ATSDRLAPGELF
TRBV11-1,14,ASSLGSGPRRGELF
TRBV6-2/TRBV6-3,14,ASSPRAGGPVDEQY
TRBV11-1,14,ASSEGKGAGRYGYT
TRBV4-1,13,ASSREEAPYNEQF
TRBV9,11,ASSPPGAETQY
TRBV7-2,13,ASSLVVSVAHEQY
TRBV20-1,14,SAPAPGLRGGNEQF
TRBV29-1,13,SVERFLARQETQY
TRBV5-1,15,ASSSTLAGDTTGELF
TRBV4-1,18,ASSQRAPGLEGGFDNEQF
TRBV12-3/TRBV12-4,11,ASSLQQAETQY
TRBV10-1,13,ASRDTSEGYNEQF
TRBV19,10,AGSRHLYGYT
TRBV2,13,ASRTGRDGYNEQF
TRBV2,10,ASSVRRMEAF
TRBV7-9,12,ATSRDRGPEKLF